The sequence of this T cell receptor (beta chain) was determined in a study of identical twins' blood T cells. Germline V gives CDR1 SGHRS, CDR2 YFSETQ. The CDR3 spans 13 residues. This clonotype was seen a few times. At one end the junction does not follow the germline gene, possibly because of a read error. Both ends of each TCR cDNA library bore sample-specific barcodes. TCRdb ran MiXCR on the 5' RACE reads and lists one entry per CDR3 protein. The sample has 300,000 to 450,000 distinct CDR3 sequences, more than 25% seen once. Sequencing was performed on PBMCs. The V gene is TRBV5-1, the J gene TRBJ2-2; D unclear. This TCR was recovered from a woman between 18 and 49 years old in good health. Here the CDR3 reads CASSLDGTGELFF. DNA for the CDR3: TGTGCCAGCAGCTTAGACGGCACCGGGGAGCTGTTTTTT.